This section outlines one T cell receptor (beta chain) sequence together with its context. This clone's antigen is unknown. It has no much larger one-base neighbor in the sample; base qualities were not kept. The data derive from a study of molecular identifiers for immune sequencing clone quantification (dated by TCRdb to the late 2010s). Turning to the overall study: For a replicate experiment, the RNA from either about 20,000 or 100,000 naive CD8 T cells was divided into five aliquots, and four of those aliquots went on to sequencing. The study was a methods study using CD8 T cells to benchmark molecular-identifier clustering-based TCR repertoire sequencing (MIDCIRS) and TCR RNA copy counting. The full study reports these points: Even against a background of roughly 1 million naive CD8 T cells, spiked-in Jurkat TCR RNA amounting to a single cell's worth was reported to be detectable. The naive libraries included spiked-in Jurkat TCR RNA (about 11 copies' worth), and this RNA is not part of the donor repertoire. Without barcode sub-clustering, chimeric consensus sequences inflated TCR diversity; chimeras reached as high as 47%. Highly expanded clone sizes could be underestimated if identical TCR molecules share a barcode. Clones above 20 RNA copies held over 97% of molecules in CMV-specific effector cells but under 1% in naive cells. Modeling gave around 2.7 recovered TCR RNA copies per cell versus about ten by digital PCR, implying about 30% capture efficiency.

Naive CD8 T cell libraries were made from roughly 20,000 to 1,000,000 sorted cells using 10%, 30% or 50% of purified RNA. Naive CD8 T cells were FACS-sorted as CD8+CD4-CCR7+CD45RA+ on a BD FACSAria II into RLT Plus buffer. Approximately nine TCR copies' worth of Jurkat RNA were spiked into roughly 17,000-1,100,000 naive CD8 T cell samples to test detection sensitivity. CD8 T cells were enriched with RosetteSep CD8+ T Cell Enrichment Cocktail and Ficoll-Paque, followed by ACK red cell lysis. Library preparation was by PCR. The instrument given in TCRdb is Illumina HiSeq 4000. Preparation of bulk TCR libraries followed a previously described approach, with the TCR primers listed in Table S5. Purification of total RNA was performed with the Qiagen AllPrep DNA/RNA kit. Before any analysis, reads coming from multiple sequencing runs of the same library were combined into one pool. The study's processing was this. Reads were retained only if the reads had an exact TCR constant sequence, and the retained reads were trimmed to 150 nt and grouped according to their 12-nt molecular barcodes. Reads in each barcode group were sub-clustered using a 15% Levenshtein threshold, and a quality-weighted consensus sequence was built for each RNA molecule. Non-functional sequences were discarded, and so were lower-count sequences lying one edit away from another sequence. Based on fitting two negative binomial distributions, any barcode sub-cluster with under 20% of the maximum read count was discarded. TCRdb cleaned the public reads at Q25 with fastp, built clones with MiXCR and kept in-frame beta chains. Each entry merges the rows of one CDR3 protein and shows their most common DNA and genes. TCRdb's processing, not the authors' own work, is the source of the V and J calls. The sample table records about half a million distinct CDR3 sequences; around a fifth of these occur just once. The top ten clonotypes cover around 0.84% of the sample.

The germline V gene gives CDR1 as SGHTA and CDR2 as FQGNSA. The CDR3 numbers 14 residues from cysteine through phenylalanine. The read is trimmed to its CDR3 DNA, 42 bases read in frame from base 1. The trim is 4 bases for V and 2 bases for J, with a gap of 10 bases between the germline ends. This receptor chain uses TRBV7-2 and TRBJ2-3; the D gene lacks a confident call. The receptor's source is a human donor in good health. Some libraries in this study had Jurkat cell RNA spiked in. The sequencing input was naive CD8+ T cells from blood, with Jurkat cell RNA spiked in. The sample's cell subset or site label is to be understood as: FACS-sorted CD8+CD4-CCR7+CD45RA+ naive T cells. The nucleotides read TGTGCCAGCAGCTCCGAAAGGTTCACAGATACGCAGTATTTT. Its protein is CASSSERFTDTQYF.